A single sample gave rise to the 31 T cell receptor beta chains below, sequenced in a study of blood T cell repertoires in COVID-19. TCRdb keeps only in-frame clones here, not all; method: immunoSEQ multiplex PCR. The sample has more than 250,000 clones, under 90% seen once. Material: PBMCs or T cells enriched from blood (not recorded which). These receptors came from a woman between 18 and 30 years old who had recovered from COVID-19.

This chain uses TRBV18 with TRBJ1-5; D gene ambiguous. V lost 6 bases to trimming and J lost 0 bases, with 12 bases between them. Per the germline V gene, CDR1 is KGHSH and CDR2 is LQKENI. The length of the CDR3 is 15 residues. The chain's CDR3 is CASSLNTYSNQPQHF. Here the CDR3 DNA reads TGTGCCAGCTCCCTTAATACCTATAGCAATCAGCCCCAGCATTTT.

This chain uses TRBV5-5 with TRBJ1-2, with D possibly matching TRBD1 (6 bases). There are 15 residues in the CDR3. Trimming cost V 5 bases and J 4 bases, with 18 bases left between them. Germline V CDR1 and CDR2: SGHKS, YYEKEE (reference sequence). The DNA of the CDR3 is TGTGCCAGCAGTTCAGGGGAGCTGCTCGGCTATGGCTACACCTTC. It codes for CASSSGELLGYGYTF.

The chain's CDR3 is CASSAPDRANTEAFF. CDR3 DNA sequence: TGTGCCAGCAGCGCCCCCGATAGAGCGAACACTGAAGCTTTCTTT. This chain connects TRBV9 to TRBJ1-1; D is unclear. The CDR3 length is 15 residues. CDR1 SGDLS and CDR2 YYNGEE come from the germline V gene. Trimming left V 3 bases short and J 1 base short, with 13 bases between.

CDR3 sequence: CASKESWAGLYQPQHF. The CDR3 DNA sequence: TGCGCCAGTAAGGAATCGTGGGCCGGCCTTTACCAGCCCCAGCATTTT. The V and J genes are TRBV4-1 and TRBJ1-5; D ambiguous. The CDR3 covers 16 residues. Trimming cost V 9 bases and J 7 bases, with 25 bases left between them. CDR1 MGHRA and CDR2 YSYEKL come from the germline V gene.

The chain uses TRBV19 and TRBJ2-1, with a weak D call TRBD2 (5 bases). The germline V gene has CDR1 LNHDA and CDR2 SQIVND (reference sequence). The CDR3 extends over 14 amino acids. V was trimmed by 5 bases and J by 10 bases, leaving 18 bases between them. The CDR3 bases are TGTGCCAGTAGTGCCCGTACTAGGTTCAGCGAGCAGTTCTTC. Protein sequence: CASSARTRFSEQFF.

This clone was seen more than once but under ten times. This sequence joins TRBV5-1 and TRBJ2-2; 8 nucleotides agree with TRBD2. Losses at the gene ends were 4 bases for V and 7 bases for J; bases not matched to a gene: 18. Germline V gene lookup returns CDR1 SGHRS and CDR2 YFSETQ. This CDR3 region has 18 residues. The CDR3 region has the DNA TGCGCCAGCAGCCTGTTGGGGCGGGGGGTCCCCCCCGGCGGGGAGCTGTTTTTT. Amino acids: CASSLLGRGVPPGGELFF.

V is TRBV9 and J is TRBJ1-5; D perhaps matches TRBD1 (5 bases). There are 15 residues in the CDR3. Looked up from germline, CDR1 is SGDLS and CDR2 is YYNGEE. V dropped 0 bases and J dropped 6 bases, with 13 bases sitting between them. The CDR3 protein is CASSVGEGIRQPQHF. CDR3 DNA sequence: TGTGCCAGCAGCGTAGGGGAGGGGATCCGTCAGCCCCAGCATTTT.

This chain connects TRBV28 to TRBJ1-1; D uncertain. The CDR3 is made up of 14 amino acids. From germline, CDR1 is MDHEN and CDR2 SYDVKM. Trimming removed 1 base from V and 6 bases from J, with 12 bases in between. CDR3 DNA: TGTGCCAGCAGTTTATTCTACCCGAGCCCTGAAGCTTTCTTT. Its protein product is CASSLFYPSPEAFF.

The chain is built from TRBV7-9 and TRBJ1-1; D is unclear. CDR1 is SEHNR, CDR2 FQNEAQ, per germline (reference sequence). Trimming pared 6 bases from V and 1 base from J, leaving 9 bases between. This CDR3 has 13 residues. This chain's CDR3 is CASSLTRNTEAFF. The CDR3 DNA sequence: TGTGCCAGCAGTTTGACACGGAACACTGAAGCTTTCTTT.

CDR3 sequence: CASRRSLATDTQYF. The CDR3 DNA is TGCGCCAGCAGGCGATCCCTTGCCACAGATACGCAGTATTTT. V gene TRBV5-1 combines with J gene TRBJ2-3; D is ambiguous. The CDR3 spans 14 residues. Germline V CDR1 and CDR2: SGHRS, YFSETQ. V lost 5 bases and J 2 bases, leaving 12 bases between the germline ends.

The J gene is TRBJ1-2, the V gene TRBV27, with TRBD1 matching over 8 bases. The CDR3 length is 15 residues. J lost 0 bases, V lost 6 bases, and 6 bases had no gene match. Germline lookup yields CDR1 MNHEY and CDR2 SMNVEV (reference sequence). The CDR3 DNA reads TGTGCCAGCAGGGAGGGACAGGCAGCTAACTATGGCTACACCTTC. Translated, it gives CASREGQAANYGYTF.

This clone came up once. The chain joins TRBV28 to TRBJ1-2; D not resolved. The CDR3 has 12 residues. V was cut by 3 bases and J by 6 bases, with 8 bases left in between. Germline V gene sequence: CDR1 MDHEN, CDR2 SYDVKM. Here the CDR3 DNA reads TGTGCCAGCAGTTTTGACAAGAATGGCTACACCTTC. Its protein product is CASSFDKNGYTF.

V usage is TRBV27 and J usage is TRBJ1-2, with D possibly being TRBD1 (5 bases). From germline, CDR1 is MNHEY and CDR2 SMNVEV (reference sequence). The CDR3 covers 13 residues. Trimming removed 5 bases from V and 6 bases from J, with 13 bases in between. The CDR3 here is CASSPNQGNGYTF. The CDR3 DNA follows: TGTGCCAGCAGTCCAAATCAGGGCAATGGCTACACCTTC.

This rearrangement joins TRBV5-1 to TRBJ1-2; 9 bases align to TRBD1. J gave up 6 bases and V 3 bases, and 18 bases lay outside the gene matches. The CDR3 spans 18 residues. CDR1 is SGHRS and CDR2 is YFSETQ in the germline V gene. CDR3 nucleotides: TGCGCCAGCAGCTCCGGACAGGGGACGCTCCTTGGTGTCGATGGCTACACCTTC. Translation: CASSSGQGTLLGVDGYTF.

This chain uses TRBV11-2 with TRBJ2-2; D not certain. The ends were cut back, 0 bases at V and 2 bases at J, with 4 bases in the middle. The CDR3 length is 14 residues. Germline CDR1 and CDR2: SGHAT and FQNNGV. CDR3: CASSLDYNTGELFF. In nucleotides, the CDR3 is TGTGCCAGCAGCTTAGACTACAACACCGGGGAGCTGTTTTTT.

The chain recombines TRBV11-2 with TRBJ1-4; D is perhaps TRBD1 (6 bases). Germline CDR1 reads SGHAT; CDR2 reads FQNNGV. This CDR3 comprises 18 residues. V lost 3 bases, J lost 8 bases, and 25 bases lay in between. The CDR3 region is CASSFGTQNSWMKEKLFF. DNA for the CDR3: TGTGCCAGCAGCTTCGGGACACAAAACAGCTGGATGAAAGAAAAACTGTTTTTT.

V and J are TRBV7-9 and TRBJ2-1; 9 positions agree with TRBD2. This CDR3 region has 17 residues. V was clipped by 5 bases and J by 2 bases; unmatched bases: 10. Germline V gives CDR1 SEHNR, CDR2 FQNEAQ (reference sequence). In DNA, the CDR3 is TGTGCCAGCAGCAGGCGGGGGGGCCTCCTGCCCTACAATGAGCAGTTCTTC. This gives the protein CASSRRGGLLPYNEQFF.

In nucleotides, the CDR3 is TGCGCCAGCAGCCAAGTAAGCGGAACCTTGGGGGAGCAGTACTTC. Translating gives CASSQVSGTLGEQYF. The chain combines TRBV4-1 with TRBJ2-7; D may be TRBD2 (5 bases). The V end was cut by 1 base, the J end by 7 bases, with 17 bases between. Germline CDR1 is MGHRA and CDR2 is YSYEKL. The CDR3 runs to 15 residues.

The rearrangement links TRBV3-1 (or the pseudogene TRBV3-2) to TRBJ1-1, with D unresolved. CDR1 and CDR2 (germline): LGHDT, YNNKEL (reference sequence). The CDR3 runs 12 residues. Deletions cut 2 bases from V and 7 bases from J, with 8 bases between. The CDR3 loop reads CASSQFRDEAFF. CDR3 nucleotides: TGTGCCAGCAGCCAATTCCGAGATGAAGCTTTCTTT.

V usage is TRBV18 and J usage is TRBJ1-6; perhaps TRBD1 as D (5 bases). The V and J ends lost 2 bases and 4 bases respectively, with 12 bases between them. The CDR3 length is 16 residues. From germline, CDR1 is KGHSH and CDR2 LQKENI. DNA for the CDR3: TGTGCCAGCTCACCAAAAGGGGCCTTATATAATTCACCCCTCCACTTT. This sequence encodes CASSPKGALYNSPLHF.

In DNA, the CDR3 is TGTGCCAGCAGCCCGTTGGGACAGGGGAACACTGAAGCTTTCTTT. Its protein product is CASSPLGQGNTEAFF. This chain uses TRBV3-1 (or the pseudogene TRBV3-2) with TRBJ1-1, with 9 bases lining up with TRBD1. V was pared by 4 bases and J by 1 base, with 4 bases of the junction left unmatched. Germline CDR1 and CDR2: LGHDT and YNNKEL (reference sequence). The length of the CDR3 is 15 residues.

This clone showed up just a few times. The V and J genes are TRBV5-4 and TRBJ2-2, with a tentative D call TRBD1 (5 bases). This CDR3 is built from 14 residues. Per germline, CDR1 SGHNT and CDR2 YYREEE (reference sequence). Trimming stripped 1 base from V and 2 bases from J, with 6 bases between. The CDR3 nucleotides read TGTGCCAGCAGCTTGACAGGAAACACCGGGGAGCTGTTTTTT. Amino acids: CASSLTGNTGELFF.

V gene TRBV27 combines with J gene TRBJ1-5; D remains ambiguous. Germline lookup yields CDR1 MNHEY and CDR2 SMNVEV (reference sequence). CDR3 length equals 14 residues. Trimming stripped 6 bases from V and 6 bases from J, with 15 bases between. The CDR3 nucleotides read TGTGCCAGCAGCCTGGCGGCACCCAGTCAGCCCCAGCATTTT. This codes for CASSLAAPSQPQHF.

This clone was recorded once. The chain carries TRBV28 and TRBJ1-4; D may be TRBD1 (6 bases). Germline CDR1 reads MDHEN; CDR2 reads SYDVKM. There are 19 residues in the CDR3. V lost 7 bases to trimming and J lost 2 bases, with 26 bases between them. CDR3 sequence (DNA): TGTGCCAGCATCCCTTCCCTGCTGCGGGTCCAGGGGACTAATGAAAAACTGTTTTTT. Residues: CASIPSLLRVQGTNEKLFF.

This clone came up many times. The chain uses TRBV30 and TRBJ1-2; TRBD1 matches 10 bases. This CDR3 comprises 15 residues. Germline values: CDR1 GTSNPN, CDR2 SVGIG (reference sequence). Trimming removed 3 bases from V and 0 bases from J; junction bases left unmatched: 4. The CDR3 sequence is CAWRIGTGANYGYTF. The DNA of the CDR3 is TGTGCCTGGAGGATTGGGACAGGGGCTAACTATGGCTACACCTTC. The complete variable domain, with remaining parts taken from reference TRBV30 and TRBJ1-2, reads SQTIHQWPATLVQPVGSPLSLECTVEGTSNPNLYWYRQAAGRGLQLLFYSVGIGQISSEVPQNLSASRPQDRQFILSSKKLLLSDSGFYLCAWRIGTGANYGYTFGSGTRLTVV.

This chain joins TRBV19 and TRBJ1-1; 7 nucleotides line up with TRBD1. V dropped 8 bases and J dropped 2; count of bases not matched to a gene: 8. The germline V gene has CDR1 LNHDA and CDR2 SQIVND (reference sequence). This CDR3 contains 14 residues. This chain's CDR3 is CASAPRTGNTEAFF. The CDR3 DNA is TGTGCCAGTGCCCCTCGGACAGGCAACACTGAAGCTTTCTTT.

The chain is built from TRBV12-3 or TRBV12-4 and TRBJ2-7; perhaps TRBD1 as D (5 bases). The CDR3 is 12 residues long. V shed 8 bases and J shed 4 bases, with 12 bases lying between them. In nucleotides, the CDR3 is TGTGCCAGCGGGGCATTATCTTACGAGCAGTACTTC. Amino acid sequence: CASGALSYEQYF.

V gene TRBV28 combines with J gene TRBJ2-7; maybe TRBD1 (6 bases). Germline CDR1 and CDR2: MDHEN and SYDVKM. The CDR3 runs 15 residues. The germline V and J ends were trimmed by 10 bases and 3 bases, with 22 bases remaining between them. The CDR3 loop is CATLEHRDGNYEQYF. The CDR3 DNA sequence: TGTGCCACTCTTGAACACAGGGACGGCAACTACGAGCAGTACTTC.

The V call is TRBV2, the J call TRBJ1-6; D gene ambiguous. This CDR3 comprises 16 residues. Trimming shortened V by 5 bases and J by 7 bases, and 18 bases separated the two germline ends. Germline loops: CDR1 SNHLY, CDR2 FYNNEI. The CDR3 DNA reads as TGTGCCAGCAGTCTCGACCTAGGGAGGGTCAATTCACCCCTCCACTTT. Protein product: CASSLDLGRVNSPLHF.

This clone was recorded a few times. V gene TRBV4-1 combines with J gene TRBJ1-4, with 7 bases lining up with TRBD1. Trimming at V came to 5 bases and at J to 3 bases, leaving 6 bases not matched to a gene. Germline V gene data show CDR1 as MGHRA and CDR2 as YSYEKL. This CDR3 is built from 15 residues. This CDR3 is CASSVRQGPNEKLFF. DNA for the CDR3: TGCGCCAGCAGCGTCAGACAGGGACCTAATGAAAAACTGTTTTTT.

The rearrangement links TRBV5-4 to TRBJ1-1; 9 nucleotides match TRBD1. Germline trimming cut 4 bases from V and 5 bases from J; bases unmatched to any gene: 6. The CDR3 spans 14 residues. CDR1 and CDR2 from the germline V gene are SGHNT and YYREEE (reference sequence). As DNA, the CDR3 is TGTGCCAGCAGCAGGGACAGGGATGGGACTGAAGCTTTCTTT. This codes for CASSRDRDGTEAFF.